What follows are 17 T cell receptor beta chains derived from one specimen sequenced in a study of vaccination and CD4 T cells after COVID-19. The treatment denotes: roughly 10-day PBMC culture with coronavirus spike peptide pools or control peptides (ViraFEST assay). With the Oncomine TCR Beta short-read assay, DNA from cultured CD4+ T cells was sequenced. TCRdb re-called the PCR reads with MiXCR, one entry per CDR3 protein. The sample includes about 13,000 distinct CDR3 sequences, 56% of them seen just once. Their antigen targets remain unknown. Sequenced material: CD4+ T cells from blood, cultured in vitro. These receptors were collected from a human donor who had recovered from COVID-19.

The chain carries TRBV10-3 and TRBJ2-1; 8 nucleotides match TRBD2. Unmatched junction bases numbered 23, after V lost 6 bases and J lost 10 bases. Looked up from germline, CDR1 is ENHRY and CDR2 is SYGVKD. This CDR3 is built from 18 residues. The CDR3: CAISRRWSPAGGNVEQFF. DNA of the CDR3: TGTGCCATCAGCCGTCGATGGAGTCCGGCGGGGGGAAATGTGGAGCAGTTCTTC.

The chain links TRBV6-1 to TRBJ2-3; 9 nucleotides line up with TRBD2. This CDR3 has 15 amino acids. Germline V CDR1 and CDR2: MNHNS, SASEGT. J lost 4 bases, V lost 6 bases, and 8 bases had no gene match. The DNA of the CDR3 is TGTGCCAGCAGGGACATAGCGGGAGATTCAGATACGCAGTATTTT. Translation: CASRDIAGDSDTQYF.

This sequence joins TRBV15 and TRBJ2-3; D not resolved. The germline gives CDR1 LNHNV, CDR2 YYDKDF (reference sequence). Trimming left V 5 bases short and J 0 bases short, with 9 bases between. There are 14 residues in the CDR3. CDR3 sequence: CATSPLRSTDTQYF. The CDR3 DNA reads TGTGCCACCAGCCCTCTTAGAAGCACAGATACGCAGTATTTT.

The CDR3 spells CASSSGQGAETQYF. CDR3 nucleotides: TGTGCCAGCAGTTCGGGACAGGGGGCAGAGACCCAGTACTTC. The rearrangement uses TRBV28 and TRBJ2-5, with 12 bases lining up with TRBD1. The trim removed 4 bases at V and 4 bases at J, leaving 1 base unmatched. Germline V CDR1 and CDR2: MDHEN, SYDVKM. The CDR3 runs to 14 residues.

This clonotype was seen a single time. In nucleotides, the CDR3 is TGTGCCAGCAGCGATTCTTCGGGAAACACCATATATTTT. Amino acids: CASSDSSGNTIYF. V is TRBV7-9 and J is TRBJ1-3; D uncertain. This CDR3 region has 13 residues. Trimming removed 5 bases at V and 4 bases at J, with 9 bases between. Germline V CDR1 and CDR2: SEHNR, FQNEAQ (reference sequence). The full variable domain, with the rest looked up from reference TRBV7-9 and TRBJ1-3, is DTGVSQNPRHKITKRGQNVTFRCDPISEHNRLYWYRQTLGQGPEFLTYFQNEAQLEKSRLLSDRFSAERPKGSFSTLEIQRTEQGDSAMYLCASSDSSGNTIYFGEGSWLTVV.

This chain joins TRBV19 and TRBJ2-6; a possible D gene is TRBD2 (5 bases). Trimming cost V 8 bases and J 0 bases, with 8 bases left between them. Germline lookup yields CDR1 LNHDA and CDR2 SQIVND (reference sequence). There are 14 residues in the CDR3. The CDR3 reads CASSGDSGANVLTF. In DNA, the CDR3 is TGTGCCAGTTCCGGGGACTCTGGGGCCAACGTCCTGACTTTC.

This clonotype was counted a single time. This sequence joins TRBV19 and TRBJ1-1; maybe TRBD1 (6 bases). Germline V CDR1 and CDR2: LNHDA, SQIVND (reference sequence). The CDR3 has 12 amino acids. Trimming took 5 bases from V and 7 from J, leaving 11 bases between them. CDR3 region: CASSLTTGEAFF. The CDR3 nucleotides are TGTGCCAGTAGTCTCACGACAGGTGAAGCTTTCTTT.

CDR3 protein: CASRGTQNTEAFF. In DNA, the CDR3 is TGTGCCAGCAGAGGGACACAGAACACTGAAGCTTTCTTT. The gene calls are TRBV12-3 or TRBV12-4 and TRBJ1-1; perhaps TRBD1 as D (6 bases). The V end was cut by 6 bases, the J end by 1 base, with 9 bases between. The CDR3 has 13 residues.

This chain's CDR3 is CASSQDNFRNEQFF. As DNA, the CDR3 is TGTGCCAGCAGCCAAGATAACTTTAGGAATGAGCAGTTCTTC. The chain has TRBV14 and TRBJ2-1; D not resolved. The V gene's germline CDR1 is SGHDN and CDR2 FVKESK. Trimming cost V 0 bases and J 7 bases, with 10 bases left between them. The CDR3 spans 14 residues. Full variable domain (missing parts from reference TRBV14 and TRBJ2-1): EAGVTQFPSHSVIEKGQTVTLRCDPISGHDNLYWYRRVMGKEIKFLLHFVKESKQDESGMPNNRFLAERTGGTYSTLKVQPAELEDSGVYFCASSQDNFRNEQFFGPGTRLTVL.

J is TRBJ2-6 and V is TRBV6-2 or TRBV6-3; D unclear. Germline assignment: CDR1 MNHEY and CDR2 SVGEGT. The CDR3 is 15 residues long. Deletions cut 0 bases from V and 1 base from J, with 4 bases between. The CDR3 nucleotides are TGTGCCAGCAGTTACTCGGGGTCTGGGGCCAACGTCCTGACTTTC. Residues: CASSYSGSGANVLTF.

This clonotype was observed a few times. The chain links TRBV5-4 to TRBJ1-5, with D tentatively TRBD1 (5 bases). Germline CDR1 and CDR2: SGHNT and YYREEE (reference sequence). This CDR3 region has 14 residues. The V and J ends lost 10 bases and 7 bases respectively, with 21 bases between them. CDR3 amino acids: CAFHPRGTDQPQHF. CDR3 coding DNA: TGTGCCTTCCACCCCCGGGGGACGGACCAGCCCCAGCATTTT.

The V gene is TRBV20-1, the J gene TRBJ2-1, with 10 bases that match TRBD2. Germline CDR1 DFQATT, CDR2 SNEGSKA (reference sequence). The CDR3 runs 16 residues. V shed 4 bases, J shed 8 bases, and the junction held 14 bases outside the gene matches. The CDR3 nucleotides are TGCAGTGCTACCTGGCCGGCTAGCGGGAGTTTTGATGAGCAGTTCTTC. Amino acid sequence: CSATWPASGSFDEQFF.

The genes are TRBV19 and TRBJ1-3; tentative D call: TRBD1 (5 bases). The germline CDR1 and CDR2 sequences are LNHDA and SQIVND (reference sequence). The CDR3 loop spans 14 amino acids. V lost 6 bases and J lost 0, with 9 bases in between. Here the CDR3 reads CASRMTASGNTIYF. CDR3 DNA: TGTGCCAGTAGGATGACAGCCTCTGGAAACACCATATATTTT.

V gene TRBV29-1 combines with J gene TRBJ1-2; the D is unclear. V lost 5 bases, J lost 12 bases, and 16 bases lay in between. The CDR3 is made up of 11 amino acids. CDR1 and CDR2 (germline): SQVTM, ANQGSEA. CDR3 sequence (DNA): TGCAGCGTTTCGCAGGCCGCTTATAACACCTTC. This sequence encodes CSVSQAAYNTF.

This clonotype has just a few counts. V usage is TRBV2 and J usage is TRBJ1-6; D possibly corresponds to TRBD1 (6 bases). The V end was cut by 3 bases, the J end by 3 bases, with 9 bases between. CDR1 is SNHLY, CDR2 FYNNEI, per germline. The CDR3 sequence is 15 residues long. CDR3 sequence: CASSEGHYYNSPLHF. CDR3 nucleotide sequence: TGTGCCAGCAGTGAGGGACACTACTATAATTCACCCCTCCACTTT.

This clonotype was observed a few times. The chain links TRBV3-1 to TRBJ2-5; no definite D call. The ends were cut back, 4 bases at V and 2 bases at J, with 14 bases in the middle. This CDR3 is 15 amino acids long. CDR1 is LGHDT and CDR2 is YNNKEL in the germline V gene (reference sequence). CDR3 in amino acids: CASSPWSSGQETQYF. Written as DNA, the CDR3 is TGTGCCAGCAGCCCTTGGAGCAGTGGGCAAGAGACCCAGTACTTC.

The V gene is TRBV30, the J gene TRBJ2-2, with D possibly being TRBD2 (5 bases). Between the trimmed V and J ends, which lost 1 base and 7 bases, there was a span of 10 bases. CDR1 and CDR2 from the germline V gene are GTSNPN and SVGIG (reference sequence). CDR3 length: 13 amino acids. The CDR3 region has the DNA TGTGCCTGGAGTGGGACCAGCGGCGGGGAGCTGTTTTTT. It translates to CAWSGTSGGELFF.